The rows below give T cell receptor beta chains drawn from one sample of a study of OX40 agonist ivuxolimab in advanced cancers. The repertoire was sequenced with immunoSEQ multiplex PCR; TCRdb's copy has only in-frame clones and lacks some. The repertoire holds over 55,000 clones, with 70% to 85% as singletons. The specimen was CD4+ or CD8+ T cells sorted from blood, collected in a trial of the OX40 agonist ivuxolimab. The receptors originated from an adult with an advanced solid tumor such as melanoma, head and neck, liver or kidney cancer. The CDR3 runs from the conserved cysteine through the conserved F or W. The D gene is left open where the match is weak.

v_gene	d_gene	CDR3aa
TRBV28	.	CASSLTNSGRDHF
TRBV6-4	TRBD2	CASSSGGGHNEQFF
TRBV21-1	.	CASSGGQTRYEQYF
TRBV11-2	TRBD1	CASSYRTGAGYGYTF
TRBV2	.	CASTIAGYEQYF
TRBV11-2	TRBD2	CASSYGLAGGLTDTQYF
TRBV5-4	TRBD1	CASSPTGGYTGELFF
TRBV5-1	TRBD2	CASTIFPGRENEQFF
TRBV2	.	CASSEVTALNSPLHF
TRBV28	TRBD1	CASSSTGGRWGYTF
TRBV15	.	CATSSTGNYGYTF
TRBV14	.	CASSNLGVNTEAFF
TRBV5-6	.	CASSSGFGANVLTF
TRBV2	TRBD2	CASSEWGGSTDTQYF
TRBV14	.	CASSHLDISYGYTF
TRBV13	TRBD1	CASSLEGGNYGYTF
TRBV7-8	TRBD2	CASSLFRVSGRRGGSYEQYF
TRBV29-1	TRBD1	CSARYGQALSGNTIYF
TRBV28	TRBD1	CASSLGTDRTEAFF
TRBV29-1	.	CSVEDGSETQYF
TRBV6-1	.	CASSEVYGEGTEAFF
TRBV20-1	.	CSADKQETQYF
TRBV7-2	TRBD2	CASSLGTGGGETQYF
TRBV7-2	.	CASSLGGLRTEAFF
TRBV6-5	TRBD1	CASRRDRGNTGELFF
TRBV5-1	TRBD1	CATGTGPNYGYTF
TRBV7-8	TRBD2	CASSQRGGFSYEQYF
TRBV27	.	CASPTGPGSTYGYTF